This TCR beta chain was observed in a study of vaccination effects on CD4 cells after COVID-19. Antigen-specific CD4+ T cells expanded by the ViraFEST assay with viral peptide pools were then sequenced. Culture lasted roughly 9 days before CD4+ T cell isolation. A positive SARS-CoV-2 PCR test fell between March and December 2020. The protocol was immunoSEQ multiplex PCR, while the TCRdb copy is restricted to in-frame clones and leaves out a portion. The sample has more than 15,000 clones; approximately 81% are singletons. Germline CDR1 and CDR2: SGDLS and YYNGEE. Unmatched junction bases numbered 3, after V lost 0 bases and J lost 2 bases. The CDR3 is 16 amino acids. As for this clone: Its antigen is unknown.

V usage is TRBV9 and J usage is TRBJ2-2; 8 bases are shared with TRBD2. Sequenced material: CD4+ T cells from PBMCs cultured with SARS-CoV-2 spike peptides, taken before COVID-19 vaccination. This sequence was found in a human donor who had a prior SARS-CoV-2 infection. CDR3 sequence (DNA): TGTGCCAGCAGCGTAGCAGCGGGGGAAAACACCGGGGAGCTGTTTTTT. This encodes CASSVAAGENTGELFF. Together with reference TRBV9 and TRBJ2-2, the CDR3 gives the full variable domain: DSGVTQTPKHLITATGQRVTLRCSPRSGDLSVYWYQQSLDQGLQFLIQYYNGEERAKGNILERFSAQQFPDLHSELNLSSLELGDSALYFCASSVAAGENTGELFFGEGSRLTVL.